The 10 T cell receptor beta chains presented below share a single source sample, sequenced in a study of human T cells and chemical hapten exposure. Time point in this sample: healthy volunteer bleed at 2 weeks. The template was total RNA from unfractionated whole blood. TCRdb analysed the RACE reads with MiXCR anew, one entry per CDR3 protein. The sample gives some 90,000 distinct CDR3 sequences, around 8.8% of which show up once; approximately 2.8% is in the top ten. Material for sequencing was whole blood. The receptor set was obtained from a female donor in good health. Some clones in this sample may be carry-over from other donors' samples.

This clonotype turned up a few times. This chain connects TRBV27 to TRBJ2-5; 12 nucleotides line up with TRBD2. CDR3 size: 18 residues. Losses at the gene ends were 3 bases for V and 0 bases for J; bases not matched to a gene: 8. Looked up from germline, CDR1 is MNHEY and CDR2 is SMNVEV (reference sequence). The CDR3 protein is CASSFRASGRANQETQYF. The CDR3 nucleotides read TGTGCCAGCAGTTTTCGGGCTAGCGGGAGGGCCAACCAAGAGACCCAGTACTTC.

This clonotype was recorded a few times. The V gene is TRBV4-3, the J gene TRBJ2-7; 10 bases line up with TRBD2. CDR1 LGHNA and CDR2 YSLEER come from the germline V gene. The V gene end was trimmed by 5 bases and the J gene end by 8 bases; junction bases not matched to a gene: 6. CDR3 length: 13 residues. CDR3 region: CASSRKREGKQYF. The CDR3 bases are TGCGCCAGCAGCAGGAAGCGGGAGGGCAAGCAGTACTTC.

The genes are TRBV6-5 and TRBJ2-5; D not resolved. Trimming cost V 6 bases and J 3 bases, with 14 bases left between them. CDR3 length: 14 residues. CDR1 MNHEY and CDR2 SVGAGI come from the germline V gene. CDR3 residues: CASSPSWGEETQYF. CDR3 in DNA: TGTGCCAGCAGCCCTTCATGGGGTGAAGAGACCCAGTACTTC.

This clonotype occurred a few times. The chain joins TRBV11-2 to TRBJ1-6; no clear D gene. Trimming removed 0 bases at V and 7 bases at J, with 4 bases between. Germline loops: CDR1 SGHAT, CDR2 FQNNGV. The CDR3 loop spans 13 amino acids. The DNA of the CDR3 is TGTGCCAGCAGCTTAGATCGGAATTCACCCCTCCACTTT. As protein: CASSLDRNSPLHF.

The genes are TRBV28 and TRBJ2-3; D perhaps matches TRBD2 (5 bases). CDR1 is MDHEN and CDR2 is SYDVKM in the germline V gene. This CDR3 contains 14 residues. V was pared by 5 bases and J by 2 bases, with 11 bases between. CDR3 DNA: TGTGCCAGCAGTCCTACTAGGGCCACAGATACGCAGTATTTT. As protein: CASSPTRATDTQYF.

The CDR3 DNA reads TGCAGTGCTAGTCATTCGGTAAATGAGCAGTTCTTC. Residues: CSASHSVNEQFF. The V gene is TRBV20-1, the J gene TRBJ2-1, with D unclear. V was clipped by 3 bases and J by 7 bases, with 10 bases between them. Germline V gene sequence: CDR1 DFQATT, CDR2 SNEGSKA (reference sequence). The CDR3 has 12 amino acids.

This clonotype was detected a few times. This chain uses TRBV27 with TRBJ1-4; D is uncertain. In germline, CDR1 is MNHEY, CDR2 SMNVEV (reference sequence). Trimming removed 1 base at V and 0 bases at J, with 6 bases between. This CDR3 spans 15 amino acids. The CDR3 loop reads CASSLYTATNEKLFF. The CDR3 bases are TGTGCCAGCAGTTTATACACGGCAACTAATGAAAAACTGTTTTTT.

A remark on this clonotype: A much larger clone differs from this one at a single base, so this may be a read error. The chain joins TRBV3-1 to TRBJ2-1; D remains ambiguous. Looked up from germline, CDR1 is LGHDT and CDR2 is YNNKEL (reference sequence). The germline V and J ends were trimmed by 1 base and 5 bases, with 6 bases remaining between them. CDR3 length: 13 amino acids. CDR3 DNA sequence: TGTGCCAGCAGCCAAGTGGCGGACAATGAGCAGTTCTTC. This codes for CASSQVADNEQFF.

CDR3 sequence reads: CASSFGLAGVEQFF. As DNA, the CDR3 is TGTGCCAGCAGTTTCGGACTAGCGGGTGTTGAGCAGTTCTTC. This sequence joins TRBV6-6 and TRBJ2-1, with 11 bases that match TRBD2. This CDR3 contains 14 residues. Per germline, CDR1 MNHNY and CDR2 SVGAGI (reference sequence). After removal of 4 bases from V and 9 bases from J, the junction contained 5 bases not matched to a gene.

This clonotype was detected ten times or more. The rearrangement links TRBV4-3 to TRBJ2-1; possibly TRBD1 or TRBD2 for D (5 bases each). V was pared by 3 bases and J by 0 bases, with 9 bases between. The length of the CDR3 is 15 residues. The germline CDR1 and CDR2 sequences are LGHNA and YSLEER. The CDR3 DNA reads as TGCGCCAGCAGCCATGGGGGTAGCTCCTACAATGAGCAGTTCTTC. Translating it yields CASSHGGSSYNEQFF.